This T cell receptor beta chain was identified during a study of blood T cell repertoires in COVID-19. Study overall: Whether acute or convalescent, the COVID-19 samples came from the United States, Italy and Spain.

The trim removed 5 bases at V and 1 base at J, leaving 13 bases unmatched. Germline CDR1 reads SGHRS; CDR2 reads YFSETQ. The CDR3 contains 17 residues. The age range of participants was 18 to 89 years, with residence in some 25 US areas. Data came from immunoSEQ multiplex PCR; TCRdb stores just in-frame clones and leaves some out. The sample includes fewer than 350,000 clones, roughly nine tenths of them seen just once. This clone has only one observation. The sequence derives from a man in his 60s who had recovered from COVID-19. The sequencing input was PBMCs or T cells enriched from blood (not recorded which). The chain couples TRBV5-1 to TRBJ1-1; 8 bases are shared with TRBD1. Here the CDR3 DNA reads TGCGCCAGCAGGGTTGCCGGAAATGACAGGGGGAACACTGAAGCTTTCTTT. Amino acid sequence: CASRVAGNDRGNTEAFF.